This T cell receptor (beta chain) was retrieved from a study of T cells in women clearing cervical HPV infection. Study-level findings and limits: Richness differences could reflect unmeasured T-cell content per sample. A classifier using richness and V gene abundances reached an AUC of roughly 0.8. Timing of associations relative to infection is unclear; T-cell subsets were not isolated. CIN3+ cases had significantly higher TCR repertoire richness than controls, but evenness did not differ.

Germline CDR1 is SGHNT and CDR2 is YYREEE (reference sequence). The CDR3 runs 13 residues. V was shortened by 4 bases and J by 7 bases, with 12 bases between the two germline ends. Comment on this clone: Its target is not known. The read halts 3 residues ahead of the CDR3 end, with the missing end drawn from the germline J gene.

Some clones are missing from TCRdb's copy, which holds only in-frame ones; the method was immunoSEQ multiplex PCR. Its table records around 39,000 clones. The sequence was collected from a woman between 18 and 70 years old with a cervical HPV16 infection that either progressed to CIN3+ or cleared (not recorded which). J is TRBJ1-5 and V is TRBV5-4, with unresolved D. Input material: blood buffy coat. Incomplete CDR3 DNA: TGTGCCAGCAGCGCGGGCGGGAGCCAGCCC. This gives the protein CASSAGGSQP. The entire CDR3 protein is CASSAGGSQPQHF.